These 22 T cell receptor beta chains were all obtained from the same sample, sequenced in a study of T-cell memory formation after mild COVID-19. Each CDR3 protein gets one entry after TCRdb re-called the 5' RACE reads with MiXCR. The data contain about 450,000 distinct CDR3 sequences, more than 20% of them singletons. The sample consisted of PBMCs or a T cell subset sorted from them (not recorded which). These receptors were obtained from an adult woman who had mild COVID-19 (a few samples of this study predate the infection). Cell type and time point are not known.

The rearrangement links TRBV18 to TRBJ2-1; 7 bases are shared with TRBD1. V lost 6 bases and J lost 4; bases outside the gene matches: 9. The CDR3 sequence is 15 residues long. Per the germline V gene, CDR1 is KGHSH and CDR2 is LQKENI. CDR3 sequence reads: CASSRRDRSYNEQFF. The CDR3 DNA reads TGTGCCAGCTCTCGTCGGGACAGATCGTACAATGAGCAGTTCTTC.

This clonotype was recorded many times. This chain connects TRBV5-6 to TRBJ2-6; perhaps TRBD1 as D (5 bases). Trimming removed 0 bases from V and 3 bases from J, with 13 bases in between. The CDR3 is 17 amino acids. In germline, CDR1 is SGHDT, CDR2 YYEEEE. CDR3 DNA: TGTGCCAGCAGCTTGGCCAGGGCCTTTCGTGGGGCCAACGTCCTGACTTTC. The encoded protein is CASSLARAFRGANVLTF.

This clonotype was recorded a few times. This sequence joins TRBV12-3 or TRBV12-4 and TRBJ2-2; the match to TRBD1 covers 9 bases. The CDR3 is 15 amino acids. V lost 4 bases to trimming and J lost 4 bases; unmatched junction nucleotides: 4. The CDR3 reads CASSSGQGLTGELFF. CDR3 nucleotides: TGTGCCAGCAGTTCCGGACAGGGGCTCACCGGGGAGCTGTTTTTT.

The chain employs TRBV24-1 and TRBJ2-5, with D possibly called TRBD1 or TRBD2 (5 bases each). The germline CDR1 and CDR2 sequences are KGHDR and SFDVKD. The germline V and J ends were trimmed by 6 bases and 4 bases, with 11 bases remaining between them. CDR3 length equals 13 residues. The CDR3 region has the DNA TGTGCCACCAGTCTGGCAGGGAGAGAGACCCAGTACTTC. The encoded protein is CATSLAGRETQYF.

The chain links TRBV14 to TRBJ2-7; D not certain. The CDR3 totals 15 residues. Germline V gene lookup returns CDR1 SGHDN and CDR2 FVKESK. V lost 1 base and J lost 2, with 12 bases in between. This CDR3 is CASSQVDTVTYEQYF. For the CDR3, the DNA is TGTGCCAGCAGCCAAGTTGACACCGTAACCTACGAGCAGTACTTC.

This clonotype occurred a few times. The rearrangement joins TRBV5-6 to TRBJ2-7, with D hard to call. The germline V gene has CDR1 SGHDT and CDR2 YYEEEE. This CDR3 has 16 amino acids. V lost 1 base and J 6 bases, leaving 20 bases between the germline ends. Here the CDR3 DNA reads TGTGCCAGCAGCTTGAAATCGCGGTCATCCCTCTCCGAGCAGTACTTC. The encoded protein is CASSLKSRSSLSEQYF.

This sequence joins TRBV11-2 and TRBJ2-5; possible D gene TRBD1, 6 bases. Germline V lookup: CDR1 SGHAT, CDR2 FQNNGV. The ends were cut back, 3 bases at V and 5 bases at J, with 16 bases in the middle. The CDR3 is 15 amino acids. The DNA of the CDR3 is TGTGCCAGCAGCTTGACGGTGGGGGCCAGGGAGACCCAGTACTTC. Its translation is CASSLTVGARETQYF. Together with reference TRBV11-2 and TRBJ2-5, the CDR3 gives the full variable domain: EAGVAQSPRYKIIEKRQSVAFWCNPISGHATLYWYQQILGQGPKLLIQFQNNGVVDDSQLPKDRFSAERLKGVDSTLKIQPAKLEDSAVYLCASSLTVGARETQYFGPGTRLLVL.

CDR3 nucleotide sequence: TGTGCCAGCAGCCCTGGGACAGGGGGCCGCGTGGATTCCTACGAGCAGTACTTC. This gives the protein CASSPGTGGRVDSYEQYF. J is TRBJ2-7 and V is TRBV12-3 or TRBV12-4; 12 bases are shared with TRBD1. The CDR3 has 18 amino acids. V gave up 6 bases and J gave up 1 base; unmatched junction bases: 13.

This clonotype has a handful of counts. The V and J genes are TRBV4-2 and TRBJ2-7; D possibly matches TRBD1 or TRBD2 (5 bases each). V was shortened by 1 base and J by 4 bases, with 14 bases between the two germline ends. The V gene's germline CDR1 is LGHNA and CDR2 YNFKEQ. CDR3 length equals 15 residues. CDR3 bases: TGTGCCAGCAGCCAAGGGGACCGGTGGCGATACGAGCAGTACTTC. Its translation is CASSQGDRWRYEQYF.

The genes are TRBV7-6 and TRBJ2-5; TRBD1 aligns across 10 bases. The CDR3 totals 15 residues. Trimming took 5 bases from V and 5 from J; bases not matched to a gene: 8. Germline V gene lookup returns CDR1 SGHVS and CDR2 FNYEAQ. CDR3 nucleotides: TGTGCCAGCAGCGAGGGACAGGGGAAGACGGAGACCCAGTACTTC. This sequence encodes CASSEGQGKTETQYF.

The rearrangement joins TRBV6-5 to TRBJ2-2; perhaps TRBD2 as D (6 bases). Germline assignment: CDR1 MNHEY and CDR2 SVGAGI. V lost 6 bases, J lost 3 bases, and 14 bases lay in between. CDR3 length: 15 amino acids. In nucleotides, the CDR3 is TGTGCCAGCAGACGCCGGAGGGAGGACACCGGGGAGCTGTTTTTT. Encoded protein: CASRRRREDTGELFF.

The CDR3 loop is CASSSGGFSYNEQFF. The CDR3 DNA reads TGTGCCAGCAGTTCGGGCGGGTTCTCTTACAATGAGCAGTTCTTC. The chain combines TRBV12-3 or TRBV12-4 with TRBJ2-1, with D maybe TRBD2 (5 bases). CDR3 size: 15 residues. Trimming pared 4 bases from V and 4 bases from J, leaving 14 bases between.

This chain's CDR3 is CASSPAGHGTEAFF. The DNA of the CDR3 is TGTGCCAGCAGTCCGGCGGGACATGGGACTGAAGCTTTCTTT. V gene TRBV27 combines with J gene TRBJ1-1, with a tentative D call TRBD1 (6 bases). V gave up 5 bases and J gave up 5 bases, with 15 bases separating them. The CDR3 has 14 amino acids. Germline V lookup: CDR1 MNHEY, CDR2 SMNVEV (reference sequence).

As DNA, the CDR3 is TGTGCCAGCAGCCCCGCTGGCGGGGGCGGTAGGCGTGAGCAGTTCTTC. Translated, it gives CASSPAGGGGRREQFF. The rearrangement uses TRBV9 and TRBJ2-1, with a possible D match to TRBD2 (7 bases). This CDR3 region has 16 residues. With 4 bases removed from V and 9 bases from J, the gap between germline ends came to 23 bases. The germline V gene encodes CDR1 SGDLS and CDR2 YYNGEE.

The rearrangement links TRBV30 to TRBJ2-7, with a tentative D call TRBD1 (9 bases). Trimming stripped 6 bases from V and 2 bases from J, with 20 bases between. Germline CDR1 GTSNPN, CDR2 SVGIG (reference sequence). The CDR3 contains 15 residues. This CDR3 reads CACGGGTGGPYEQYF. DNA for the CDR3: TGTGCCTGCGGGGGGGGCACAGGGGGCCCCTACGAGCAGTACTTC.

This clonotype was detected only a few times. This rearrangement joins TRBV12-3 or TRBV12-4 to TRBJ2-4; 7 bases map to TRBD1. Trimming removed 3 bases from V and 0 bases from J; junction bases left unmatched: 2. The CDR3 covers 15 residues. CDR3 bases: TGTGCCAGCAGTTTTAGGGGGCTAGCCAAAAACATTCAGTACTTC. Protein product: CASSFRGLAKNIQYF.

The genes are TRBV15 and TRBJ2-7; unclear D gene. CDR1 and CDR2 (germline): LNHNV, YYDKDF (reference sequence). Trimming shortened V by 5 bases and J by 1 base, and 6 bases separated the two germline ends. CDR3 length equals 12 residues. The CDR3 is CATSDTSYEQYF. The DNA for the CDR3 is TGTGCCACCAGCGACACATCCTACGAGCAGTACTTC.

Only a few counts were recorded for this clonotype. DNA for the CDR3: TGCAGCGTTGATGAGGGAGGGCTGTTCTTC. Translated, it gives CSVDEGGLFF. This chain links TRBV29-1 with TRBJ2-1; the match to TRBD2 covers 7 bases. This CDR3 spans 10 amino acids. Germline-derived CDR1 and CDR2 are SQVTM and ANQGSEA. The J segment lost 15 bases and the V segment lost 3 bases, leaving 5 bases of the junction unmatched.

The V call is TRBV5-4, the J call TRBJ2-3; D is uncertain. The CDR3 runs 14 residues. The germline gives CDR1 SGHNT, CDR2 YYREEE (reference sequence). Trimming stripped 1 base from V and 4 bases from J, with 10 bases between. The CDR3 protein is CASSLRGAPDTQYF. Written as DNA, the CDR3 is TGTGCCAGCAGCTTGCGTGGCGCACCAGATACGCAGTATTTT.

This chain links TRBV5-1 with TRBJ2-5; 7 nucleotides agree with TRBD2. Germline CDR1 is SGHRS and CDR2 is YFSETQ. Trimming removed 2 bases from V and 5 bases from J; junction bases left unmatched: 9. This CDR3 comprises 15 residues. The CDR3 loop reads CASSFSTGGGETQYF. Written as DNA, the CDR3 is TGCGCCAGCAGCTTCTCAACGGGGGGTGGCGAGACCCAGTACTTC.

There are a few counts of this clonotype. This chain joins TRBV7-2 and TRBJ2-7; 7 nucleotides match TRBD2. Losses at the gene ends were 3 bases for V and 0 bases for J; bases not matched to a gene: 5. The V gene's germline CDR1 is SGHTA and CDR2 FQGNSA. This CDR3 spans 15 amino acids. This CDR3 is CASSFLAALSYEQYF. The CDR3 DNA reads TGTGCCAGCAGCTTTCTAGCGGCCCTCTCCTACGAGCAGTACTTC.

There are a few counts of this clonotype. The gene calls are TRBV5-4 and TRBJ1-1, with D maybe TRBD1 (5 bases). Germline CDR1 SGHNT, CDR2 YYREEE (reference sequence). V was clipped by 3 bases and J by 8 bases, with 17 bases between them. CDR3 length: 14 residues. The CDR3 coding sequence is TGTGCCAGCAGCTGGATGGGACGTGAGGCAGAAGCTTTCTTT. Its protein product is CASSWMGREAEAFF.